The 25 T cell receptor beta chains below were found in one sample sequenced in a study of siplizumab effects on memory and regulatory T cells. The repertoire was sequenced with immunoSEQ multiplex PCR; TCRdb's copy has only in-frame clones and lacks some. The sample yields 90,000 to 95,000 clones, roughly 97% seen once. Sequenced sample: naive CD4+ T cells sorted from blood. Receptor source: a human donor in good health.

The chain links TRBV14 to TRBJ1-1; D call uncertain. V lost 5 bases and J lost 0, with 7 bases in between. Germline V gene lookup returns CDR1 SGHDN and CDR2 FVKESK. This CDR3 is 13 amino acids long. CDR3 sequence: CASSTTLNTEAFF. In nucleotides, the CDR3 is TGTGCCAGCAGCACAACACTGAACACTGAAGCTTTCTTT. The whole variable domain, filled in from reference TRBV14 and TRBJ1-1, reads EAGVTQFPSHSVIEKGQTVTLRCDPISGHDNLYWYRRVMGKEIKFLLHFVKESKQDESGMPNNRFLAERTGGTYSTLKVQPAELEDSGVYFCASSTTLNTEAFFGQGTRLTVV.

This clone was recorded once. This chain joins TRBV6-4 and TRBJ2-3; D is undetermined. This CDR3 is 14 amino acids long. Germline V gene sequence: CDR1 MRHNA, CDR2 SNTAGT. The ends were cut back, 8 bases at V and 1 base at J, with 13 bases in the middle. The CDR3 region is CASAFRPGTDTQYF. DNA for the CDR3: TGTGCCAGCGCATTTAGACCGGGCACAGATACGCAGTATTTT.

The chain employs TRBV6-4 and TRBJ1-1, with a possible D match to TRBD1 (5 bases). Germline V gives CDR1 MRHNA, CDR2 SNTAGT. The CDR3 consists of 14 residues. V dropped 4 bases and J dropped 4 bases, with 13 bases sitting between them. This chain's CDR3 is CASSVGGGSTEAFF. The CDR3 DNA is TGTGCCAGCAGTGTGGGGGGTGGAAGCACTGAAGCTTTCTTT.

V is TRBV29-1 and J is TRBJ2-1; 7 bases map to TRBD2. V was clipped by 6 bases and J by 9 bases; unmatched bases: 14. CDR3 length: 14 residues. CDR1 and CDR2 (germline): SQVTM, ANQGSEA. This CDR3 is CSVGDPGLVGEQFF. The CDR3 DNA follows: TGCAGCGTGGGAGACCCTGGACTAGTTGGTGAGCAGTTCTTC.

The chain carries TRBV9 and TRBJ2-1; 8 nucleotides line up with TRBD2. Germline V CDR1 and CDR2: SGDLS, YYNGEE. Trimming at V came to 0 bases and at J to 7 bases, leaving 6 bases not matched to a gene. The CDR3 is 15 amino acids. The CDR3 reads CASSVDGGDGNEQFF. The CDR3 nucleotides read TGTGCCAGCAGCGTAGACGGGGGGGATGGAAATGAGCAGTTCTTC.

The rearrangement links TRBV5-4 to TRBJ2-5; D might be TRBD2 (7 bases). This CDR3 has 14 residues. Trimming removed 8 bases from V and 3 bases from J, with 17 bases in between. In germline, CDR1 is SGHNT, CDR2 YYREEE (reference sequence). The CDR3: CASHAGAQKETQYF. DNA for the CDR3: TGTGCCAGTCACGCGGGGGCACAGAAAGAGACCCAGTACTTC.

This clone was observed once. The chain carries TRBV2 and TRBJ2-1; no clear D. CDR3 length equals 10 residues. The ends were cut back, 6 bases at V and 7 bases at J, with 4 bases in the middle. Germline lookup yields CDR1 SNHLY and CDR2 FYNNEI. CDR3 DNA sequence: TGTGCCAGCAGAAGAAATGAGCAGTTCTTC. Translated, it gives CASRRNEQFF.

V is TRBV7-9 and J is TRBJ2-1; D might be TRBD2 (7 bases). Germline loops: CDR1 SEHNR, CDR2 FQNEAQ (reference sequence). The V gene lost 7 bases and the J gene lost 5 bases, with 18 bases spanning the gap. The CDR3 covers 15 residues. Here the CDR3 reads CASTSGRGSNNEQFF. The CDR3, as DNA: TGTGCCAGCACCTCAGGGAGGGGGAGTAACAATGAGCAGTTCTTC. Supplemented by reference TRBV7-9 and TRBJ2-1, the full variable domain reads DTGVSQNPRHKITKRGQNVTFRCDPISEHNRLYWYRQTLGQGPEFLTYFQNEAQLEKSRLLSDRFSAERPKGSFSTLEIQRTEQGDSAMYLCASTSGRGSNNEQFFGPGTRLTVL.

The chain links TRBV5-1 to TRBJ1-1, with D unclear. The V end was cut by 2 bases, the J end by 0 bases, with 11 bases between. Germline V CDR1 and CDR2: SGHRS, YFSETQ. The CDR3 loop spans 15 amino acids. The CDR3: CASSLQSIMNTEAFF. Here the CDR3 DNA reads TGCGCCAGCAGCTTACAGAGTATCATGAACACTGAAGCTTTCTTT.

The rearrangement joins TRBV2 to TRBJ2-3; D is perhaps TRBD2 (5 bases). Germline assignment: CDR1 SNHLY and CDR2 FYNNEI. The CDR3 sequence is 14 residues long. The V and J ends lost 7 bases and 0 bases respectively, with 11 bases between them. CDR3 residues: CASTLATSTDTQYF. The CDR3, as DNA: TGTGCCAGCACCCTAGCCACAAGCACAGATACGCAGTATTTT.

This chain links TRBV6-1 with TRBJ1-3; D not certain. The CDR3 is made up of 16 amino acids. Germline V lookup: CDR1 MNHNS, CDR2 SASEGT. Trimming pared 2 bases from V and 3 bases from J, leaving 14 bases between. CDR3 loop: CASSEIGVWGGNTIYF. The CDR3 bases are TGTGCCAGCAGTGAAATCGGCGTGTGGGGTGGAAACACCATATATTTT.

The chain links TRBV19 to TRBJ2-4; D is possibly TRBD1 (6 bases). Trimming left V 5 bases short and J 1 base short, with 12 bases between. Germline V lookup: CDR1 LNHDA, CDR2 SQIVND (reference sequence). This CDR3 region has 15 residues. CDR3 in DNA: TGTGCCAGTAGTGTACAGGGCAAGGCCAAAAACATTCAGTACTTC. This encodes CASSVQGKAKNIQYF. The full variable domain, rest sourced from reference TRBV19 and TRBJ2-4, is DGGITQSPKYLFRKEGQNVTLSCEQNLNHDAMYWYRQDPGQGLRLIYYSQIVNDFQKGDIAEGYSVSREKKESFPLTVTSAQKNPTAFYLCASSVQGKAKNIQYFGAGTRLSVL.

The V and J genes are TRBV18 and TRBJ1-2; tentatively, D is TRBD1 (5 bases). Germline values: CDR1 KGHSH, CDR2 LQKENI. V gave up 0 bases and J gave up 4 bases, with 15 bases separating them. This CDR3 comprises 16 residues. CDR3 coding DNA: TGTGCCAGCTCACCACCCAACAGGAAGGATGGCTATGGCTACACCTTC. Protein product: CASSPPNRKDGYGYTF. The full variable domain, rest sourced from reference TRBV18 and TRBJ1-2, is NAGVMQNPRHLVRRRGQEARLRCSPMKGHSHVYWYRQLPEEGLKFMVYLQKENIIDESGMPKERFSAEFPKEGPSILRIQQVVRGDSAAYFCASSPPNRKDGYGYTFGSGTRLTVV.

The chain carries TRBV10-1 and TRBJ1-1, with TRBD1 matching over 9 bases. Germline V gives CDR1 WNHNN, CDR2 SYGVQD (reference sequence). V gave up 4 bases and J gave up 10 bases; unmatched junction bases: 7. This CDR3 contains 13 residues. The CDR3 region is CASSGGTGTRAFF. DNA of the CDR3: TGCGCCAGCAGTGGTGGGACAGGGACCCGAGCTTTCTTT.

The V gene is TRBV10-3, the J gene TRBJ1-1; D is undetermined. The CDR3 has 13 amino acids. Germline V gives CDR1 ENHRY, CDR2 SYGVKD. V was shortened by 3 bases and J by 1 base, with 6 bases between the two germline ends. The CDR3 loop is CAISEQGNTEAFF. In nucleotides, the CDR3 is TGTGCCATCAGTGAACAAGGGAACACTGAAGCTTTCTTT.

A few counts support this clone. The chain has TRBV2 and TRBJ2-7; D remains ambiguous. The CDR3 contains 12 residues. Germline V CDR1 and CDR2: SNHLY, FYNNEI. V lost 8 bases, J lost 0 bases, and 8 bases lay in between. The CDR3 region has the DNA TGTGCCAGCCGGAAGGACTCCTACGAGCAGTACTTC. It encodes CASRKDSYEQYF.

V and J are TRBV11-2 and TRBJ2-3; TRBD2 matches 12 bases. Germline CDR1 and CDR2: SGHAT and FQNNGV. V shed 5 bases and J 6 bases; nucleotides not matched to a gene: 9. This CDR3 is 16 amino acids long. CDR3 in DNA: TGTGCCAGCAGCCGTGGGCTAGCGGGGGGGCCTGATACGCAGTATTTT. Translated, it gives CASSRGLAGGPDTQYF.

The rearrangement links TRBV10-3 to TRBJ2-7; 9 bases fit TRBD1. Germline CDR1 reads ENHRY; CDR2 reads SYGVKD. J gave up 0 bases and V 7 bases, and 10 bases lay outside the gene matches. This CDR3 has 16 residues. The CDR3 DNA reads as TGTGCCATCACCGCGACAGGGGGAGGAGTCTCCTACGAGCAGTACTTC. Amino acids: CAITATGGGVSYEQYF.

V gene TRBV10-3 combines with J gene TRBJ2-3; D might be TRBD1 (5 bases). Germline loops: CDR1 ENHRY, CDR2 SYGVKD. The V and J ends lost 11 bases and 2 bases respectively, with 14 bases between them. This CDR3 comprises 13 residues. The CDR3: CALRRQTTDTQYF. The CDR3 DNA reads TGTGCCCTGAGAAGACAGACCACAGATACGCAGTATTTT.

This clone was recorded once. Other nucleotide sequences in the sample specify the same CDR3. The V and J genes are TRBV19 and TRBJ1-2; no firm D call. The germline CDR1 and CDR2 sequences are LNHDA and SQIVND (reference sequence). The CDR3 sequence is 13 residues long. The V end was cut by 3 bases, the J end by 8 bases, with 13 bases between. CDR3 bases: TGTGCCAGTAGTATTCTGACGGGGAAAGGCTACACCTTC. It translates to CASSILTGKGYTF.

The CDR3 region has the DNA TGTGCCAGCGGGCAGGTTCGTATGAAGGAGCAGTTCTTC. Its protein product is CASGQVRMKEQFF. V usage is TRBV19 and J usage is TRBJ2-1, with no clear D. There are 13 residues in the CDR3. The V end was cut by 9 bases, the J end by 10 bases, with 19 bases between. The V gene's germline CDR1 is LNHDA and CDR2 SQIVND (reference sequence).

The rearrangement joins TRBV7-2 to TRBJ2-5, with D uncertain. The CDR3 is made up of 14 amino acids. Per germline, CDR1 SGHTA and CDR2 FQGNSA. Trimming took 5 bases from V and 2 from J, leaving 12 bases between them. The CDR3 reads CASSKLGRQETQYF. The CDR3 DNA is TGTGCCAGCAGCAAATTGGGCCGGCAAGAGACCCAGTACTTC.

This rearrangement joins TRBV7-9 to TRBJ2-7; 8 bases are shared with TRBD1. J lost 4 bases, V lost 0 bases, and 2 bases had no gene match. The germline gives CDR1 SEHNR, CDR2 FQNEAQ (reference sequence). This CDR3 is 14 amino acids long. The chain's CDR3 is CASSLAGQEYEQYF. The CDR3 DNA sequence: TGTGCCAGCAGCTTAGCGGGACAGGAATACGAGCAGTACTTC.

The V call is TRBV9, the J call TRBJ1-2; 8 nucleotides agree with TRBD1. The CDR3 runs to 15 residues. The ends lost 4 bases at V and 5 bases at J; junction bases unmatched: 10. From germline, CDR1 is SGDLS and CDR2 YYNGEE. The CDR3 spells CASSLRTGSFYGYTF. DNA for the CDR3: TGTGCCAGCAGCTTACGGACAGGGTCCTTTTATGGCTACACCTTC.

This clone has only one observation. The chain joins TRBV6-1 to TRBJ1-2, with D uncertain. CDR1 is MNHNS, CDR2 SASEGT, per germline. The CDR3 extends over 16 amino acids. With 0 bases removed from V and 0 bases from J, the gap between germline ends came to 11 bases. The CDR3, as DNA: TGTGCCAGCAGTGAAGCGGAACCAGCCTCTAACTATGGCTACACCTTC. Residues: CASSEAEPASNYGYTF.